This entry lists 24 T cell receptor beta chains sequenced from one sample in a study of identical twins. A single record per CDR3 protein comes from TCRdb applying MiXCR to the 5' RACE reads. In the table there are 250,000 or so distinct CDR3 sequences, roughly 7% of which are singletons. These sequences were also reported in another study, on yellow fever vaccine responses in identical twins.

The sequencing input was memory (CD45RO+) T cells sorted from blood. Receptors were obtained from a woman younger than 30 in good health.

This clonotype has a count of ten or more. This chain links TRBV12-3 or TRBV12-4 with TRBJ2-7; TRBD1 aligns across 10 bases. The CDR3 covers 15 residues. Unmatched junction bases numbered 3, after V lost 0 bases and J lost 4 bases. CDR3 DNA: TGTGCCAGCAGTTTAGCGACAGGGGGCTTGTACGAGCAGTACTTC. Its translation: CASSLATGGLYEQYF.

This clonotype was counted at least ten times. The CDR3 sequence: CATSGKRDSGNTIYF. Here the CDR3 DNA reads TGTGCCACCAGCGGCAAACGGGACTCTGGAAACACCATATATTTT. This chain joins TRBV15 and TRBJ1-3; unclear D gene. CDR3 size: 15 residues. Germline assignment: CDR1 LNHNV and CDR2 YYDKDF (reference sequence). V lost 5 bases and J 0 bases, leaving 11 bases between the germline ends.

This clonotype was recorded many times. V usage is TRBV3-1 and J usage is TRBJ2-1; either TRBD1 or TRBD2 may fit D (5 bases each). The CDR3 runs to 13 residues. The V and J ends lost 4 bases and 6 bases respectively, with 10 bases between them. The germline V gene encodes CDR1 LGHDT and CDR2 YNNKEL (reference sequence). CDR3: CASSPGRSNEQFF. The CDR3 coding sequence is TGTGCCAGCAGCCCGGGGCGTTCCAATGAGCAGTTCTTC.

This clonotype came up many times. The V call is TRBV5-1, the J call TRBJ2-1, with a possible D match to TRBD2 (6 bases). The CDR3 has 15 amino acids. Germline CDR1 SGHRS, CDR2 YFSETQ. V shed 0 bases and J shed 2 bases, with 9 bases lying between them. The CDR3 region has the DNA TGCGCCAGCAGCTTGGGGCGGGAAGCCTACAATGAGCAGTTCTTC. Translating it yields CASSLGREAYNEQFF.

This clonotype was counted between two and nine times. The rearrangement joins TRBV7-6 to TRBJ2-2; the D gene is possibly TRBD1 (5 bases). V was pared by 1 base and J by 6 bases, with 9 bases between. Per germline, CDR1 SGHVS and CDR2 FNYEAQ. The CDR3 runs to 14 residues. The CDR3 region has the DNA TGTGCCAGCAGCTTAGTGCAGGGATCCGGGGAGCTGTTTTTT. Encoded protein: CASSLVQGSGELFF.

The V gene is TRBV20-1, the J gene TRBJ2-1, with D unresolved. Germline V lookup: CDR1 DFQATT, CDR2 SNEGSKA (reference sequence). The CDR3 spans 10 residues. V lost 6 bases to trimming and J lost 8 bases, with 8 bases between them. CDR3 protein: CSALDYEQFF. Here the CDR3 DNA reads TGCAGTGCCCTTGACTATGAGCAGTTCTTC.

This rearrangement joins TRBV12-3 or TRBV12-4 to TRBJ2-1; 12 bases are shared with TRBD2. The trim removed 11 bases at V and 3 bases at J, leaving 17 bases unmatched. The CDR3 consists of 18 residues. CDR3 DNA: TGTGCCCTCAGTTTACTAGCGGGGGGACTTTCACTCTACAATGAGCAGTTCTTC. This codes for CALSLLAGGLSLYNEQFF.

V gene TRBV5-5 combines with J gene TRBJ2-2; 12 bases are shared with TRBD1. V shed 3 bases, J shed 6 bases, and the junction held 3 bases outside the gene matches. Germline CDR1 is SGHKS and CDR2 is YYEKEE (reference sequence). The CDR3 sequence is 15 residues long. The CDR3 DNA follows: TGTGCCAGCAGCTGGGGACAGGGGGCTTCCGGGGAGCTGTTTTTT. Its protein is CASSWGQGASGELFF.

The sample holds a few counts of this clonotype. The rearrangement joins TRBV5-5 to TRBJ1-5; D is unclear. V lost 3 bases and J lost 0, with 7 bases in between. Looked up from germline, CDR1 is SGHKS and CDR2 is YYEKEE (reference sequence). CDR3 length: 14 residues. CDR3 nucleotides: TGTGCCAGCAGCTATGCGGTTAGCAATCAGCCCCAGCATTTT. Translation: CASSYAVSNQPQHF.

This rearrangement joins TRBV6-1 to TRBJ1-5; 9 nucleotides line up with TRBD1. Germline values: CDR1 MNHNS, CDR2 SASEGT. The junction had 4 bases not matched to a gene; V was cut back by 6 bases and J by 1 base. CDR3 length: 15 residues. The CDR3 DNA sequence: TGTGCCAGCAGGACCGGGACAGGGAGCAATCAGCCCCAGCATTTT. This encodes CASRTGTGSNQPQHF.

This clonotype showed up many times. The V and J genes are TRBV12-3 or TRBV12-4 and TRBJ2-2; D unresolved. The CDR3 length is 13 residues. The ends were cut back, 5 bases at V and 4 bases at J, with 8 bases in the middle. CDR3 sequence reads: CASSRMGTGELFF. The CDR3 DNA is TGTGCCAGCAGTCGTATGGGCACCGGGGAGCTGTTTTTT.

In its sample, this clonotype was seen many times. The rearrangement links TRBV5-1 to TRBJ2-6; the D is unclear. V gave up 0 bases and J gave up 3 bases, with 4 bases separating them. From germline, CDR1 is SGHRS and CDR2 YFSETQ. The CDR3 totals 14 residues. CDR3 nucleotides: TGCGCCAGCAGCTTGGCGGTTGGGGCCAACGTCCTGACTTTC. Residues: CASSLAVGANVLTF.

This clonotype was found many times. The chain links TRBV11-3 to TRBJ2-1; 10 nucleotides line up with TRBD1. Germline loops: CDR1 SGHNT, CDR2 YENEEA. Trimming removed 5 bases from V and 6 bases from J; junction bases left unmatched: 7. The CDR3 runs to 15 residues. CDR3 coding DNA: TGTGCCAGCAGCGCCCGACAGGGGGCTTTCAATGAGCAGTTCTTC. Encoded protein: CASSARQGAFNEQFF.

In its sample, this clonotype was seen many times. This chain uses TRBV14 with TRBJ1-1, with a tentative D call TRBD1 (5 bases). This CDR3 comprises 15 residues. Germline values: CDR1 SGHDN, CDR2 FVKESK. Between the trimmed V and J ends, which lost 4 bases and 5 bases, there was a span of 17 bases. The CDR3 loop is CASSPAGALGTEAFF. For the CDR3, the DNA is TGTGCCAGCAGCCCCGCCGGGGCCCTGGGTACTGAAGCTTTCTTT. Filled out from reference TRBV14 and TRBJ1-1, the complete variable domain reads EAGVTQFPSHSVIEKGQTVTLRCDPISGHDNLYWYRRVMGKEIKFLLHFVKESKQDESGMPNNRFLAERTGGTYSTLKVQPAELEDSGVYFCASSPAGALGTEAFFGQGTRLTVV.

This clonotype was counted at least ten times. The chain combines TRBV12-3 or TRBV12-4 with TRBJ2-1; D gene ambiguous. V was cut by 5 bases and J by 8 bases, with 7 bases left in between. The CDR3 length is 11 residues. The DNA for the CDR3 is TGTGCCAGCAGTCTCTCCCATGAGCAGTTCTTC. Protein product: CASSLSHEQFF.

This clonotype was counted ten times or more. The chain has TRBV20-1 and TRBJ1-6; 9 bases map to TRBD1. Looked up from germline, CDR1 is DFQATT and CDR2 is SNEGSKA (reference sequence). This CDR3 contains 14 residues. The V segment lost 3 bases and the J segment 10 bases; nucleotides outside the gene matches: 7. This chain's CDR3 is CSASPGQGLSPLHF. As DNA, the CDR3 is TGCAGTGCTAGTCCGGGACAGGGTTTGTCACCCCTCCACTTT.

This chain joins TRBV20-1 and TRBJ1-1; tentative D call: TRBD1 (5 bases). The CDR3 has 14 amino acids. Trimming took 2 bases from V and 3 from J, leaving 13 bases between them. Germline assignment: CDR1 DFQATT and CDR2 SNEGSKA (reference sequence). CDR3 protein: CSARLGSGDTEAFF. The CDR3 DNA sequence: TGCAGTGCTAGACTTGGCTCGGGGGACACTGAAGCTTTCTTT.

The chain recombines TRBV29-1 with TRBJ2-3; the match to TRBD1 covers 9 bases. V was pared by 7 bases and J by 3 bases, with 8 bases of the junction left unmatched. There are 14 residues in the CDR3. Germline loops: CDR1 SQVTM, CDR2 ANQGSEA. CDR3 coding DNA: TGCAGCGCGACCACAGGGGGCGCGACAGATACGCAGTATTTT. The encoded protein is CSATTGGATDTQYF.

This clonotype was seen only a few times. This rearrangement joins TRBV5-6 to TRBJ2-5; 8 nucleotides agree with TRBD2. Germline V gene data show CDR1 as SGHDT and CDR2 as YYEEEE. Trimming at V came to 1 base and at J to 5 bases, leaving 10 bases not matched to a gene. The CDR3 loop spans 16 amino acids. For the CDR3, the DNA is TGTGCCAGCAGCTTGTGGCGGGGGGCTCAGTCGGAGACCCAGTACTTC. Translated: CASSLWRGAQSETQYF.

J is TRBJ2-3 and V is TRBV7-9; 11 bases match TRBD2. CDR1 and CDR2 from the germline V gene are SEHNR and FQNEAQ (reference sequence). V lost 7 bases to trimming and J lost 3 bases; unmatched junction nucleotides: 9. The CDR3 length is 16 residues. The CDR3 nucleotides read TGTGCCAGCAACCCTACGGGGACTAGCGGTACAGATACGCAGTATTTT. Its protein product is CASNPTGTSGTDTQYF.

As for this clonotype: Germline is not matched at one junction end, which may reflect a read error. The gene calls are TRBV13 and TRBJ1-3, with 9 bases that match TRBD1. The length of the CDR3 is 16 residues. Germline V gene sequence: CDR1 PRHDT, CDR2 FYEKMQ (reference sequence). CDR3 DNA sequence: TGTGCCAGCAGCCTAGGGACAGGGAGAGCTGGAAACACCATATATTTT. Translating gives CASSLGTGRAGNTIYF. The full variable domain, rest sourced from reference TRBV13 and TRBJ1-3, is AAGVIQSPRHLIKEKRETATLKCYPIPRHDTVYWYQQGPGQDPQFLISFYEKMQSDKGSIPDRFSAQQFSDYHSELNMSSLELGDSALYFCASSLGTGRAGNTIYFGEGSWLTVV.

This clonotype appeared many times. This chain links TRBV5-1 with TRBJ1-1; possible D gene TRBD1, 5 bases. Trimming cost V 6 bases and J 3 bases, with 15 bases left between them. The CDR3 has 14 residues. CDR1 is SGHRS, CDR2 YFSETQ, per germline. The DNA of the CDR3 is TGCGCCAGCATGACGGGGGGTGGGGACACTGAAGCTTTCTTT. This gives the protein CASMTGGGDTEAFF. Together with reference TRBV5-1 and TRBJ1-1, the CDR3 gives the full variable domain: KAGVTQTPRYLIKTRGQQVTLSCSPISGHRSVSWYQQTPGQGLQFLFEYFSETQRNKGNFPGRFSGRQFSNSRSEMNVSTLELGDSALYLCASMTGGGDTEAFFGQGTRLTVV.

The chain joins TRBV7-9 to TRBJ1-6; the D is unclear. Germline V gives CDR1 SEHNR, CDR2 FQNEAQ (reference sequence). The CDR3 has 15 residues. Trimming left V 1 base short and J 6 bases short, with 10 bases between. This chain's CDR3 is CASSLVAGRNSPLHF. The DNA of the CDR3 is TGTGCCAGCAGCTTAGTCGCGGGCCGTAATTCACCCCTCCACTTT.

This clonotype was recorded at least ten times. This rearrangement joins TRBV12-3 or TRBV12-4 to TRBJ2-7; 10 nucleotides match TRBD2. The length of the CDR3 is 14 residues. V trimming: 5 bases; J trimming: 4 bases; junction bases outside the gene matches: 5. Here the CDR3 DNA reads TGTGCCAGCAGTCCCGGGACTAGCGTTTACGAGCAGTACTTC. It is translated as CASSPGTSVYEQYF.